This T cell receptor (beta chain) was found in a study of identical twins. CDR3 length equals 13 residues. Germline CDR1 and CDR2: MDHEN and SYDVKM. V was pared by 5 bases and J by 12 bases, with 12 bases of the junction left unmatched. As for this clonotype: What it binds is not known.

Healthy Caucasians provided all donations. Study-wide results and limits: Modelling approaches yielded underestimates of out-of-frame TCR alpha sharing between monozygotic twins.

Unique molecular identifiers were in the cDNA, with template-switch universal primer binding. In TCRdb, the 5' RACE reads were re-called with MiXCR into one record per CDR3 protein. The sample lists about 530,000 distinct CDR3 sequences, roughly 15% seen once, with about 0.4% in the top ten. These data also formed part of another study, on yellow fever vaccine responses in identical twins.

The sequence came from a young woman in good health. Input material: CD4+ T cells sorted from blood. This sequence joins TRBV28 and TRBJ2-5, with TRBD2 matching over 7 bases. CDR3 region: CASSAISSSGEYF. The CDR3 DNA sequence: TGTGCCAGCAGTGCCATCTCCTCTAGCGGCGAGTACTTC.